This TCR beta chain was captured by sequencing in a study of shared clonotypes between healthy human individuals. Every immunoSEQ plate was one replicate of a subset's evenly spread DNA. Data came from immunoSEQ multiplex PCR; TCRdb stores just in-frame clones and leaves some out. The table has some 2,400,000 clones, more than 90% seen once. The clonotype comes from a man younger than 35 in good health. What was sequenced was naive CD4+ T cells sorted from blood. The subset: CD45RA+ positively selected.

CDR3 residues: CASRKVAGAKGSLYGYTF. The CDR3, as DNA: TGTGCCAGCAGAAAAGTGGCGGGGGCGAAGGGGTCTTTGTATGGCTACACCTTC. V usage is TRBV7-2 and J usage is TRBJ1-2; D is possibly TRBD1 (6 bases). The V end was cut by 6 bases, the J end by 5 bases, with 28 bases between. The CDR3 sequence is 18 residues long. The germline V gene has CDR1 SGHTA and CDR2 FQGNSA.